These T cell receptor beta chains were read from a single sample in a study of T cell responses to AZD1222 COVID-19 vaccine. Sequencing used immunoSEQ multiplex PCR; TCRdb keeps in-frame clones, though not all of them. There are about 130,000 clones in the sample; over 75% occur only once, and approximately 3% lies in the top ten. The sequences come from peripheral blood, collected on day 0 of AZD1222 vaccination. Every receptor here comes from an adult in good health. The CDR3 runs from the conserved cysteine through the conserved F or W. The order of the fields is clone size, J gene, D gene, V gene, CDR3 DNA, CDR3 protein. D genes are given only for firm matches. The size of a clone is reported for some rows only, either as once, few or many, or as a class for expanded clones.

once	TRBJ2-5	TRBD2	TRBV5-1	TGCGCCAGCAGCTTGTTAGGGGCGGGAGGTGAGACCCAGTACTTC	CASSLLGAGGETQYF
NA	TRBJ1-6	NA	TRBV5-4	TGTGCCAGCAGCTTGTGGGGGCGTCCTAATTCACCCCTCCACTTT	CASSLWGRPNSPLHF
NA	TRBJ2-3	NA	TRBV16	TGTGCCAGCAGTCCCCTAGCGGGACAGGGAAGCACAGATACGCAGTATTTT	CASSPLAGQGSTDTQYF
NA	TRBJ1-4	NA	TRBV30	TGTGCCTGGAGTGTACAAAGAAATGAAAAACTGTTTTTT	CAWSVQRNEKLFF
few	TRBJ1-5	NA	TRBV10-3	TGTGCCTCCCAAGGCGGGGCAGATAATCAGCCCCAGCATTTT	CASQGGADNQPQHF
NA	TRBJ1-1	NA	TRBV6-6	TGTGCCAGCAAGCTGACAGGGAACACTGAAGCTTTCTTT	CASKLTGNTEAFF
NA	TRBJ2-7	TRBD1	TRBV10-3	TGTGCCATCAGTGCATCCGGGGGACAGGTCGGCTACGAGCAGTACTTC	CAISASGGQVGYEQYF
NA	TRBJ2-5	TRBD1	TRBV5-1	TGCGCCAGCAGCTTCTCGACAGGGGTTGAGACCCAGTACTTC	CASSFSTGVETQYF
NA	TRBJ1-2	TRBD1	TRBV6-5	TGTGCCAGCAGCCGACAGGGGATGCGGGGCTACACCTTC	CASSRQGMRGYTF
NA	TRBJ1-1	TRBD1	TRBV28	TGTGCCATCGAGGGGGCGGGCGCTGAAGCTTTCTTT	CAIEGAGAEAFF
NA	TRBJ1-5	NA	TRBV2	TGTGCCAGCAGTGAAGCAGGGCTTGGCAATCAGCCCCAGCATTTT	CASSEAGLGNQPQHF
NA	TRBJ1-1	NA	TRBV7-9	TGTGCCAGCAGTCCCTCGGGCAGGGTGTACACTGAAGCTTTCTTT	CASSPSGRVYTEAFF
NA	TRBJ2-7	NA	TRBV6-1	TGTGCCAGCAGTGAGGCGTCCATGACCTACGAGCAGTACTTC	CASSEASMTYEQYF
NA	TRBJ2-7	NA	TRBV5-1	TGCGCCAGCAGCTTGGGGATGGGGCCAATGGCGGGCGAGCAGTACTTC	CASSLGMGPMAGEQYF
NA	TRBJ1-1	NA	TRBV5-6	TGTGCCAGCAGCTTGGGACCTTACATGAACACTGAAGCTTTCTTT	CASSLGPYMNTEAFF
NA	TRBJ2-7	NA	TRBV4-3	TGCGCCAGCAGCCAAGATCTGGAGACTGAGTTAGGACGTACCTACGAGCAGTACTTC	CASSQDLETELGRTYEQYF
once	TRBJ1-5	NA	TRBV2	TGTGCCAGCAGTGAAGCAAGGGTGGAACAGCCCCAGCATTTT	CASSEARVEQPQHF
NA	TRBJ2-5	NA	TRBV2	TGTGCCAGCAGGGGGGATGGGAGTCAAGAGACCCAGTACTTC	CASRGDGSQETQYF
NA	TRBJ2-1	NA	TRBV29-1	TGCAGCGCCCTGGACGGGCGGAGTGCGCACAATGAGCAGTTCTTC	CSALDGRSAHNEQFF
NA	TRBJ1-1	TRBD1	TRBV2	TGTGCCAGCAGGGACAGGACCACCTCTGAAGCTTTCTTT	CASRDRTTSEAFF
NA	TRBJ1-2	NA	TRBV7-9	TGTGCCAGCAGCTTATCCGGTGACTACACCTTC	CASSLSGDYTF
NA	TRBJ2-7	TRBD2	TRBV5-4	TGTGCCAGCAGCTTGGGTCCCCAGAAGGCGGGAGGGGCCTACGAGCAGTACTTC	CASSLGPQKAGGAYEQYF
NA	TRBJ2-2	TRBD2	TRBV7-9	TGTGCCAGCAGACCCCGGACTAGCGGAAACACCGGGGAGCTGTTTTTT	CASRPRTSGNTGELFF
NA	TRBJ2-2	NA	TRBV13	TGTGCCAGCAGGGCGGAAGGGCAGGGAATTGGCGGGGAGCTGTTTTTT	CASRAEGQGIGGELFF
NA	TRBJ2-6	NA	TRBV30	TGTGCCTGGAGTGTACGAGGGGGGACTGGGGCCAACGTCCTGACTTTC	CAWSVRGGTGANVLTF
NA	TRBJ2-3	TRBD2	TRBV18	TGTGCCAGCTCACCACTCAGGAGCGGGAGGATCACAGATACGCAGTATTTT	CASSPLRSGRITDTQYF
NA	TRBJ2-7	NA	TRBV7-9	TGTGCCAGCAGCTTAGGGGGACTGGAAAATTACTACGAGCAGTACTTC	CASSLGGLENYYEQYF
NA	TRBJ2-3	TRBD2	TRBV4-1	TGCGCCAGCAGCCAAGAATGGGCGGGGGGGTGGACAGATACGCAGTATTTT	CASSQEWAGGWTDTQYF
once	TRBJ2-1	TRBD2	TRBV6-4	TGTGCCAGCAGCAGGACTAGCGGGAGCCCTGCCTACAATGAGCAGTTCTTC	CASSRTSGSPAYNEQFF
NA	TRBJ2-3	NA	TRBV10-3	TGTGCCATCAGTGACGGGCCAGGGTCTTCGGTGACAGATACGCAGTATTTT	CAISDGPGSSVTDTQYF
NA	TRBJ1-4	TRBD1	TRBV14	TGTGCCAGCAGCCAAAGGGGACAGTATGAAAAACTGTTTTTT	CASSQRGQYEKLFF
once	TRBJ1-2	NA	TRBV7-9	TGTGCCAGCAGCCCGGGAGGAGACTATGGCTACACCTTC	CASSPGGDYGYTF
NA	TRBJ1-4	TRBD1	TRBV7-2	TGTGCCAGCAGCTACCTCGGGACAGCCCGTGAAAAACTGTTTTTT	CASSYLGTAREKLFF
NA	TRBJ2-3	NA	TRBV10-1	TGCGCCAAACATGGGCTGGCGGCTAGCACAGATACGCAGTATTTT	CAKHGLAASTDTQYF
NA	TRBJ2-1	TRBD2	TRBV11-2	TGTGCCAGCAGACCCAGCGGGAGGAAATACAATGAGCAGTTCTTC	CASRPSGRKYNEQFF
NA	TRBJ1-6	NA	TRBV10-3	TGTGCCATCAGTGAGAAGGGATCCAATTCACCCCTCCACTTT	CAISEKGSNSPLHF
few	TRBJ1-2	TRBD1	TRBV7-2	TGTGCCAGCAGCTTAGAGCGACAGGGGGCAAACTATGGCTACACCTTC	CASSLERQGANYGYTF
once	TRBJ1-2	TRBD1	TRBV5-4	TGTGCCAGCAGCGTAGGACAGGGGGAGTATGGCTACACCTTC	CASSVGQGEYGYTF